This T cell receptor beta chain was profiled in a study of blood T cell repertoires in COVID-19. Turning to the study itself: Researchers got acute and convalescent COVID-19 samples from the United States, Italy and Spain.

Per the study methods: Estimation of nucleated cell counts relied on the amplification of reference gene primers. Measured with immunoSEQ multiplex PCR; TCRdb has only the in-frame clones, and not every one. That table supplies the V and J calls and clone size; D and trimming were determined from the DNA. Of approximately 140,000 clones listed, roughly 90% are singletons. In germline, CDR1 is SGHRS, CDR2 YFSETQ. The CDR3 totals 15 residues. Trimming at V came to 4 bases and at J to 5 bases, leaving 11 bases not matched to a gene. Sequencing was performed on peripheral blood. The receptor was derived from a man between 70 and 80 years old with active COVID-19. The chain is built from TRBV5-1 and TRBJ2-7, with TRBD1 matching 8 bases. CDR3 nucleotide sequence: TGCGCCAGCAGCCCCGGGCAGGGGGCATACCACGAGCAGTACTTC. As protein: CASSPGQGAYHEQYF. The whole variable domain, filled in from reference TRBV5-1 and TRBJ2-7, reads KAGVTQTPRYLIKTRGQQVTLSCSPISGHRSVSWYQQTPGQGLQFLFEYFSETQRNKGNFPGRFSGRQFSNSRSEMNVSTLELGDSALYLCASSPGQGAYHEQYFGPGTRLTVT.